The 14 T cell receptor beta chains reported below all come from one sample, sequenced in a study of regulatory T cells in long-lasting Graves disease. Arm-PCR of CDR3 regions and iRepertoire HTBI primers were used to build TCR beta libraries. Using its own MiXCR run on the multiplex PCR reads, TCRdb lists one record per CDR3 protein. The sample holds roughly 260,000 distinct CDR3 sequences; 15% to 20% are singletons and the top ten take approximately 15%. Time point indicated: newly diagnosed GD, antithyroid drugs for less than 3 months. Extracted RNA from PBMCs served as the source of the TCR library. These data were also filed under a second study, of T cells in Graves' hyperthyroidism and ophthalmopathy.

The starting material was peripheral blood mononuclear cells (PBMCs), obtained at new diagnosis, from a patient treated with antithyroid drugs. The receptors stem from a woman in her 30s with Graves disease.

This clonotype has at least ten counts. This rearrangement joins TRBV27 to TRBJ1-5, with D maybe TRBD1 (6 bases). The V gene lost 2 bases and the J gene lost 3 bases, with 20 bases spanning the gap. The CDR3 has 18 amino acids. Germline-derived CDR1 and CDR2 are MNHEY and SMNVEV (reference sequence). The CDR3 sequence: CASSLSRGQRGDNQPQHF. Here the CDR3 DNA reads TGTGCCAGCAGTTTAAGCAGGGGCCAAAGGGGAGACAATCAGCCCCAGCATTTT.

This clonotype was picked up many times. The gene calls are TRBV11-2 and TRBJ1-1; 7 bases align to TRBD1. The germline gives CDR1 SGHAT, CDR2 FQNNGV. The length of the CDR3 is 15 residues. V shed 2 bases and J 6 bases; nucleotides not matched to a gene: 9. DNA for the CDR3: TGTGCCAGCAGCTTACGCTCAGGGGGGATAGCTGAAGCTTTCTTT. Translated: CASSLRSGGIAEAFF. Full variable domain (missing parts from reference TRBV11-2 and TRBJ1-1): EAGVAQSPRYKIIEKRQSVAFWCNPISGHATLYWYQQILGQGPKLLIQFQNNGVVDDSQLPKDRFSAERLKGVDSTLKIQPAKLEDSAVYLCASSLRSGGIAEAFFGQGTRLTVV.

This clonotype has a count of ten or more. This chain joins TRBV10-3 and TRBJ2-7; 8 nucleotides agree with TRBD1. The CDR3 extends over 15 amino acids. CDR1 and CDR2 from the germline V gene are ENHRY and SYGVKD. V lost 5 bases and J lost 1; bases outside the gene matches: 7. CDR3 coding DNA: TGTGCCATCAGTCCCGGGACAGGTTATTCCTACGAGCAGTACTTC. It encodes CAISPGTGYSYEQYF.

This clonotype was observed a few times. A much larger clone differs by one base, so this may be a read error. The chain recombines TRBV3-1 with TRBJ1-6, with a possible D match to TRBD1 (5 bases). The CDR3 has 14 residues. Germline V gene data show CDR1 as LGHDT and CDR2 as YNNKEL (reference sequence). The CDR3 here is CASSGVRGNSPPHF. The DNA of the CDR3 is TGTGCCAGCAGCGGAGTCCGGGGGAATTCACCCCCCCACTTT. Variable domain in full (rest from reference TRBV3-1 and TRBJ1-6): DTAVSQTPKYLVTQMGNDKSIKCEQNLGHDTMYWYKQDSKKFLKIMFSYNNKELIINETVPNRFSPKSPDKAHLNLHINSLELGDSAVYFCASSGVRGNSPPHFGNGTRLTVT.

Ten or more counts support this clonotype. The germline gene is not matched at one end of the junction; a read error may be the cause. This chain uses TRBV12-3 or TRBV12-4 with TRBJ1-1; a weak D match, TRBD1 (5 bases). The CDR3 loop spans 11 amino acids. Written as DNA, the CDR3 is TGTGCCAGCAGTTTAAGGGGCCAAATCGACTTT. It codes for CASSLRGQIDF.

At least ten counts were recorded for this clonotype. The chain joins TRBV12-3 or TRBV12-4 to TRBJ2-2; no firm D call. The CDR3 consists of 15 residues. V lost 1 base, J lost 3 bases, and 9 bases lay in between. The CDR3 sequence: CASSLEGYHTGELFF. CDR3 bases: TGTGCCAGCAGTTTAGAGGGTTATCACACCGGGGAGCTGTTTTTT.

This clonotype was found many times. The chain joins TRBV15 to TRBJ1-2, with D tentatively TRBD1 (5 bases). This CDR3 is built from 16 residues. Per germline, CDR1 LNHNV and CDR2 YYDKDF (reference sequence). V lost 0 bases and J lost 3, with 14 bases in between. The CDR3 DNA sequence: TGTGCCACCAGCAGAGATTGGGGGGTCCCTGACTATGGCTACACCTTC. Translated, it gives CATSRDWGVPDYGYTF.

This clonotype was seen many times. The V gene is TRBV7-9, the J gene TRBJ1-1; weak D call: TRBD1 (6 bases). Germline V gives CDR1 SEHNR, CDR2 FQNEAQ (reference sequence). V lost 4 bases to trimming and J lost 0 bases, with 18 bases between them. The CDR3 contains 17 residues. The CDR3 coding sequence is TGTGCCAGCAGCTCAGAGGACAGATTACTTTTGAACACTGAAGCTTTCTTT. This encodes CASSSEDRLLLNTEAFF.

This clonotype appeared many times. This sequence joins TRBV5-1 and TRBJ1-1; 8 positions match TRBD1. CDR3 length equals 14 residues. Germline V gene lookup returns CDR1 SGHRS and CDR2 YFSETQ. The V and J ends lost 1 base and 7 bases, in that order; junction bases with no gene match: 6. Here the CDR3 reads CASSLRTGTNEAFF. CDR3 nucleotide sequence: TGCGCCAGCAGCTTGAGGACAGGGACGAATGAAGCTTTCTTT.

This clonotype showed up many times. V usage is TRBV5-4 and J usage is TRBJ1-2, with 9 bases identical to TRBD1. V shed 4 bases and J 1 base; nucleotides not matched to a gene: 8. The germline V gene encodes CDR1 SGHNT and CDR2 YYREEE (reference sequence). This CDR3 region has 16 residues. The CDR3 bases are TGTGCCAGCAGCCAGGACAGGGGACGGATTAACTATGGCTACACCTTC. Translating gives CASSQDRGRINYGYTF.

This clonotype was found many times. Here the CDR3 DNA reads TGTGCCAGCAGCACAGACAGGAACACTGAAGCTTTCTTT. It yields the protein CASSTDRNTEAFF. V and J are TRBV2 and TRBJ1-1; D possibly corresponds to TRBD1 (5 bases). The ends were cut back, 6 bases at V and 1 base at J, with 9 bases in the middle. The CDR3 consists of 13 residues. Germline V lookup: CDR1 SNHLY, CDR2 FYNNEI.

This clonotype appeared many times. The CDR3 coding sequence is TGCGCCAGCAGCTTGGCTAGCGGGTTTTCTCAAGAGACCCAGTACTTC. Encoded protein: CASSLASGFSQETQYF. The rearrangement links TRBV5-1 to TRBJ2-5; 8 nucleotides agree with TRBD2. CDR1 and CDR2 (germline): SGHRS, YFSETQ. The CDR3 sequence is 16 residues long. The junction had 6 bases not matched to a gene; V was cut back by 0 bases and J by 2 bases. The whole variable domain, filled in from reference TRBV5-1 and TRBJ2-5, reads KAGVTQTPRYLIKTRGQQVTLSCSPISGHRSVSWYQQTPGQGLQFLFEYFSETQRNKGNFPGRFSGRQFSNSRSEMNVSTLELGDSALYLCASSLASGFSQETQYFGPGTRLLVL.

This clonotype was recorded many times. The rearrangement links TRBV20-1 to TRBJ2-7; perhaps TRBD2 as D (7 bases). V lost 0 bases to trimming and J lost 4 bases, with 13 bases between them. The CDR3 runs 14 residues. Germline CDR1 reads DFQATT; CDR2 reads SNEGSKA (reference sequence). CDR3 region: CSARDTGGNYEQYF. For the CDR3, the DNA is TGCAGTGCTAGAGATACGGGGGGCAATTACGAGCAGTACTTC.

In its sample, this clonotype was seen many times. V usage is TRBV12-3 or TRBV12-4 and J usage is TRBJ2-3, with 10 bases matching TRBD1. This CDR3 is built from 19 residues. With V trimmed by 7 bases and J by 6 bases, 22 bases remained unmatched. CDR3 sequence reads: CASTLNPRRDRGKGDTQYF. The CDR3 nucleotides are TGTGCCAGCACTCTAAACCCCCGCCGGGACAGGGGAAAAGGGGATACGCAGTATTTT.